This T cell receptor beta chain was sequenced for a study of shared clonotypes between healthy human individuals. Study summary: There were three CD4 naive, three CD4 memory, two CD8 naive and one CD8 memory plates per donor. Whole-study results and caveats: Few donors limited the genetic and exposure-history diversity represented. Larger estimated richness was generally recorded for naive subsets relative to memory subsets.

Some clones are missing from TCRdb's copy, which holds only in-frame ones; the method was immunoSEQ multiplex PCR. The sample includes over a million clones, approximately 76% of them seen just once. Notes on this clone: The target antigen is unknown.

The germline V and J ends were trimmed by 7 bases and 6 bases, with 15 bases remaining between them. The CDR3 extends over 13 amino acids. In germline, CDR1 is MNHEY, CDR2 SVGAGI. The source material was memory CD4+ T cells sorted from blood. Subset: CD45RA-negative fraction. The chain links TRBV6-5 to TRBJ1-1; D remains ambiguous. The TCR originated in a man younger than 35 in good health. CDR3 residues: CASTKKGGAEAFF. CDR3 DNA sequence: TGTGCCAGCACCAAAAAAGGCGGCGCTGAAGCTTTCTTT.